This TCR beta chain was recovered during a study of shared clonotypes between healthy human individuals. Germline loops: CDR1 SGHTA, CDR2 FQGNSA. V was pared by 7 bases and J by 2 bases, with 9 bases of the junction left unmatched. This CDR3 region has 16 residues. Here immunoSEQ multiplex PCR was the method, and the copy in TCRdb shows in-frame clones only, minus some. In the table there are about 1.1 million clones, 70% to 80% of which are singletons. The clonotype was recovered from a man aged 18 to 35 in good health. Some clones in this sample may be carry-over from other donors' samples. The sequenced material came from memory CD4+ T cells from PBMCs. Subset noted: CD45RA-negative fraction. This rearrangement joins TRBV7-2 to TRBJ2-3; 10 nucleotides align to TRBD2. In DNA form, the CDR3 reads TGTGCCAGCACTCGTAGCGGGAGGACTGCCACAGATACGCAGTATTTT. Its protein is CASTRSGRTATDTQYF. Combining the CDR3 with reference TRBV7-2 and TRBJ2-3 gives the whole variable domain GAGVSQSPSNKVTEKGKDVELRCDPISGHTALYWYRQSLGQGLEFLIYFQGNSAPDKSGLPSDRFSAERTGGSVSTLTIQRTQQEDSAVYLCASTRSGRTATDTQYFGPGTRLTVL.